The rows below give T cell receptor beta chains drawn from one sample of a study of blood T cell repertoires in COVID-19. Libraries were prepared by immunoSEQ multiplex PCR; TCRdb keeps only in-frame clonotypes and omits some of them. There are 100,000 to 150,000 clones in the sample; around 88% occur only once, and around 18% lies in the top ten. The sample taken for sequencing was peripheral blood. The receptors derive from a man aged 45-60 years with active or convalescent COVID-19. Each CDR3 is given with its conserved first and last residue. Each record gives: D gene, clone size, J gene, V gene, CDR3 protein, CDR3 DNA. The D gene is left open where the match is weak. Clone size is shown for a subset of rows, as once, few, many or a class of expanded clone.

d_gene: -; abundance: -; j_gene: TRBJ2-2; v_gene: TRBV12-5; CDR3aa: CASGGGYTGELFF; CDR3nt: TGTGCTAGTGGAGGGGGTTACACCGGGGAGCTGTTTTTT
d_gene: -; abundance: once; j_gene: TRBJ1-1; v_gene: TRBV5-1; CDR3aa: CASSLSQGRLAEAFF; CDR3nt: TGCGCCAGCAGCTTAAGCCAGGGGCGTTTGGCTGAAGCTTTCTTT
d_gene: -; abundance: few; j_gene: TRBJ1-2; v_gene: TRBV19; CDR3aa: CASTPQALGVGYTF; CDR3nt: TGTGCCAGTACCCCACAGGCGTTGGGTGTCGGCTACACCTTC
d_gene: TRBD2; abundance: -; j_gene: TRBJ2-4; v_gene: TRBV7-2; CDR3aa: CASSSPALAELYF; CDR3nt: TGTGCCAGCAGCTCTCCCGCGCTAGCGGAACTATACTTC
d_gene: -; abundance: -; j_gene: TRBJ1-5; v_gene: TRBV2; CDR3aa: CASSLAQDNQPQHF; CDR3nt: TGTGCCAGCAGTCTCGCCCAGGACAATCAGCCCCAGCATTTT
d_gene: -; abundance: -; j_gene: TRBJ2-7; v_gene: TRBV27; CDR3aa: CASSVVRGAGEQYF; CDR3nt: TGTGCCAGCAGTGTGGTTCGGGGGGCGGGCGAGCAGTACTTC
d_gene: -; abundance: -; j_gene: TRBJ1-6; v_gene: TRBV7-8; CDR3aa: CASRPLGGNSPLHF; CDR3nt: TGTGCCAGCAGGCCCCTAGGAGGGAATTCACCCCTCCACTTT
d_gene: -; abundance: -; j_gene: TRBJ2-2; v_gene: TRBV7-2; CDR3aa: CASSLVRDTGELFF; CDR3nt: TGTGCCAGCAGCTTAGTACGAGACACCGGGGAGCTGTTTTTT
d_gene: -; abundance: once; j_gene: TRBJ2-5; v_gene: TRBV24-1; CDR3aa: CATSDPTSQETQYF; CDR3nt: TGTGCCACCAGTGATCCCACTAGCCAAGAGACCCAGTACTTC
d_gene: TRBD2; abundance: -; j_gene: TRBJ2-3; v_gene: TRBV6-1; CDR3aa: CASSVLVLAGSLSTDTQYF; CDR3nt: TGTGCCAGCAGTGTTTTGGTCCTAGCGGGAAGCCTTAGCACAGATACGCAGTATTTT
d_gene: TRBD1; abundance: -; j_gene: TRBJ1-6; v_gene: TRBV7-8; CDR3aa: CASSERQGNSPLHF; CDR3nt: TGTGCCAGCAGCGAACGACAGGGGAATTCACCCCTCCACTTT
d_gene: -; abundance: -; j_gene: TRBJ1-5; v_gene: TRBV19; CDR3aa: CASSPSTGQPQHF; CDR3nt: TGTGCCAGTAGTCCCAGTACGGGACAGCCCCAGCATTTT
d_gene: TRBD2; abundance: -; j_gene: TRBJ2-7; v_gene: TRBV5-4; CDR3aa: CASSPDGGGTDSEQYF; CDR3nt: TGTGCCAGCAGCCCCGACGGCGGGGGGACCGACAGCGAGCAGTACTTC
d_gene: TRBD1; abundance: -; j_gene: TRBJ1-2; v_gene: TRBV10-3; CDR3aa: CAISERTGMGGGYTF; CDR3nt: TGTGCCATCAGTGAGCGGACAGGGATGGGGGGCGGCTACACCTTC
d_gene: -; abundance: -; j_gene: TRBJ1-2; v_gene: TRBV19; CDR3aa: CASGIGYGQDGYTF; CDR3nt: TGTGCCAGTGGAATTGGGTACGGTCAGGATGGCTACACCTTC
d_gene: -; abundance: -; j_gene: TRBJ1-2; v_gene: TRBV24-1; CDR3aa: CATSESGDYGYTF; CDR3nt: TGTGCCACCAGTGAGTCAGGGGATTATGGCTACACCTTC
d_gene: TRBD2; abundance: few; j_gene: TRBJ2-1; v_gene: TRBV12-5; CDR3aa: CASGKGLADNEQFF; CDR3nt: TGTGCTAGTGGCAAGGGACTAGCGGACAATGAGCAGTTCTTC
d_gene: TRBD1; abundance: -; j_gene: TRBJ2-1; v_gene: TRBV6-1; CDR3aa: CASSENPTGAYNEQFF; CDR3nt: TGTGCCAGCAGTGAAAACCCGACAGGGGCCTACAATGAGCAGTTCTTC